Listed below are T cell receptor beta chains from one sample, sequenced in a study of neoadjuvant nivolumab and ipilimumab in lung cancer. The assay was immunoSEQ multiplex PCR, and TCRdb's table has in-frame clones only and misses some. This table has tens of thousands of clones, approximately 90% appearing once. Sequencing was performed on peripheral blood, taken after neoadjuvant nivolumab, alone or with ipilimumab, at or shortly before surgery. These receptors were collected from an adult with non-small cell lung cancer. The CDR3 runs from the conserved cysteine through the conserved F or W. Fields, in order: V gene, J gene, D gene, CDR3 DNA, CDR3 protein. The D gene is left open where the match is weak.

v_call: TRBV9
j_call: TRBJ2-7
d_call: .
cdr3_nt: TGTGCCAGCAGCGTAGACAGTGGTTCGTCCTACGAGCAGTACTTC
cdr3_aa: CASSVDSGSSYEQYF

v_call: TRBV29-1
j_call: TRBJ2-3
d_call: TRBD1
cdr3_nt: TGCAGCGTAGATAATCAGGGGGCGGCAGATACGCAGTATTTT
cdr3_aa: CSVDNQGAADTQYF

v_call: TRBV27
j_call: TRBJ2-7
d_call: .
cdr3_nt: TGTGCCAGCAGTTTAAGGGCCAGGGCAAGCTCCTACGAGCAGTACTTC
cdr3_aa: CASSLRARASSYEQYF

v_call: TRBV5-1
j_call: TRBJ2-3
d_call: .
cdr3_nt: TGCGCCAGCAGCTTGGACAGAGTAGATACGCAGTATTTT
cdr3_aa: CASSLDRVDTQYF

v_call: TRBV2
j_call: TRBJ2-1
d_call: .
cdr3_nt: TGTGCCAGCAAGAAAGGTTTGGGTGGAGGGGACAATGAGCAGTTCTTC
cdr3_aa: CASKKGLGGGDNEQFF

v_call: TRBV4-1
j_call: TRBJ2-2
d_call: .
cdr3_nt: TGCGCCAGCAGCCAAGGCAGGGTGGACACCGGGGAGCTGTTTTTT
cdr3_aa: CASSQGRVDTGELFF

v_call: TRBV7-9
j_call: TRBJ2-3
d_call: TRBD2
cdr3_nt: TGTGCCAGCAGCATAGGGACTAGCGGGGCAGATACGCAGTATTTT
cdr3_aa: CASSIGTSGADTQYF

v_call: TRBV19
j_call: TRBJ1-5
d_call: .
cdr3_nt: TGTGCCAGTAGTATGAGCACGGGACAAATCAATCAGCCCCAGCATTTT
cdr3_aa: CASSMSTGQINQPQHF

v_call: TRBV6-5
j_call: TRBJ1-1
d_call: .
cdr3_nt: TGTGCCAGCAGTTACTCGAGTGGGATCAACACTGAAGCTTTCTTT
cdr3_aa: CASSYSSGINTEAFF

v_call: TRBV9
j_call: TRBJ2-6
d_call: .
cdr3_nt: TGTGCCAGCAGTAACCCGAACCACCTGAACTCTGGGGCCAACGTCCTGACTTTC
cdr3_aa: CASSNPNHLNSGANVLTF

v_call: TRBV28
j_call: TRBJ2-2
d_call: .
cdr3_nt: TGTGCCAGCTCAAGGCATGGGGGCACCGGGGAGCTGTTTTTT
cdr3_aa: CASSRHGGTGELFF

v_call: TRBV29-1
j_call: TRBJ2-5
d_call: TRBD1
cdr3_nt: TGCAGCGTTGACTCGGCACAGGGGTCTCAAGAGACCCAGTACTTC
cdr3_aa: CSVDSAQGSQETQYF

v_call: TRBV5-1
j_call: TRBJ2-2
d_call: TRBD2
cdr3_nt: TGCGCCAGCGCGCTAGCGGGGGGGCACACCGGGGAGCTGTTTTTT
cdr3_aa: CASALAGGHTGELFF

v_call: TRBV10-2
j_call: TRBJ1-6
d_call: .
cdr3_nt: TGCGCCAGCAGTGATCCCGGGTCACCCCTCCACTTT
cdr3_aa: CASSDPGSPLHF

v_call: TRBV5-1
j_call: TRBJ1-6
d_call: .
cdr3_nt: TGCGCCAGCACCCTTGGTGGGGGTTCACCCCTCCACTTT
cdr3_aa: CASTLGGGSPLHF

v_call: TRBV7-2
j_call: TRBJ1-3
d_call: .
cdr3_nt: TGTGCCAGCAGCTTAGCAGGAGGTCAGAATGTAAACACCATATATTTT
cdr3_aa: CASSLAGGQNVNTIYF